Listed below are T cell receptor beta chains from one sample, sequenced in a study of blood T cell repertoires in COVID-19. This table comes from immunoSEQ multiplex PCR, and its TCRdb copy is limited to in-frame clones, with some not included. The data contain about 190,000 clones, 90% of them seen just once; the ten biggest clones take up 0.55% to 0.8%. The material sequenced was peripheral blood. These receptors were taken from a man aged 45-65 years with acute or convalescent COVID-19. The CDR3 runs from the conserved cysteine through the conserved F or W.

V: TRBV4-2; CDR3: CASSAQREREQYF
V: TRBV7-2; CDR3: CASSLVPAASQETQYF
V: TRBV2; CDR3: CASSEEASGRAPQFF
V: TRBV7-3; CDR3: CASSQGQGAPLHF
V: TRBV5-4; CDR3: CASSLPGKEAFF
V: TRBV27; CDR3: CASSLLAGSYEQYF
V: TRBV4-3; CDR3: CASSQDHPLAGTPREQFF
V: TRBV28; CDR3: CASTSTPRYYGYTF
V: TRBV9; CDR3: CASSGLTDTQYF
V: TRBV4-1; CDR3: CASSQEEATAYEQYF
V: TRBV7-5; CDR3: CARSITPGGPDTQYF
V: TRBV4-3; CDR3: CASSQEGHSGTQYF
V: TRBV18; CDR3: CASSPVRTQVNYGYTF
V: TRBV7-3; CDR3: CASSRDKPEGNQPQHF
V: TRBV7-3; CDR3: CASSLTRDHSNQPQHF
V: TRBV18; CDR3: CASSASSVDTQYF
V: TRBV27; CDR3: CASSLLGLAGGPSTDTQYF
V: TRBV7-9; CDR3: CASSLLGGEYNSPLHF
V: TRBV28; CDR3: CASSFGTGINYGYTF
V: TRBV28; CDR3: CASSPGDYEQYF
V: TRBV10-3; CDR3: CATAMDRVINEKLFF
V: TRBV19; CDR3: CASIPEGGPVNTEAFF
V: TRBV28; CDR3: CASRGGGHYNEQFF
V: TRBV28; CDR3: CASSPAGTGLSYEQYF
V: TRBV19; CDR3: CASSQRGTGDEQFF
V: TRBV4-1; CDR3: CASSQGLAGSSYEQYF
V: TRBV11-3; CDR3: CASSSRDRDSNTGELFF
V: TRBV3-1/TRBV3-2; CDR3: CASSPSPLQGVLVEELFF
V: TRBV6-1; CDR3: CASSESLGLYYEQYF
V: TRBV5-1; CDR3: CASSPHDRSIQETQYF
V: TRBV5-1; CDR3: CASSSGTGGGKLFF
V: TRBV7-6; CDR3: CASSPTGPSGGELFF
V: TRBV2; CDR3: CASNFRDSPTF
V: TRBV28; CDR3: CASSSVGGQGTEAFF
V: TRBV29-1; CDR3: CSVGAGVDEQYF
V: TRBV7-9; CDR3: CASSPRLAGGPSYNEQFF
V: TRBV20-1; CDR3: CSARDRLQAFF
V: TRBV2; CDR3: CASSWIEGGEQYF
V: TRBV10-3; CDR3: CASSEMNTEAFF
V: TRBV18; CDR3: CASSTTGGLQFEQFF
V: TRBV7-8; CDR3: CASSPTGQTYEQYF
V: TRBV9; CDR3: CASSSGGVSNTIYF
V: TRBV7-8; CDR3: CASSRDYQETQYF
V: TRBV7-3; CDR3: CASSLNLEDIQYF
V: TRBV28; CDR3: CATTEGRGSGANVLTF
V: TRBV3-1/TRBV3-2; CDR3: CASSPRDRGNEQFF
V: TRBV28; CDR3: CASSVDRFDYGYTF
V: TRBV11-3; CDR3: CASSPGGKYTGELFF
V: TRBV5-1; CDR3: CASSLGGQGIEQYF
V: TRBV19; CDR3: CASTIWGGTTVSQPQHF
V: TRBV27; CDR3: CASSFQGGTEAFF
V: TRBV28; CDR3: CASEGTGVWSYTF
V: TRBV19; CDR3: CASSPNGGEGYGYTF
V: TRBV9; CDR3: CASSGYTDTQYF
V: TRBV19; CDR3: CASKDRRLGEQFF